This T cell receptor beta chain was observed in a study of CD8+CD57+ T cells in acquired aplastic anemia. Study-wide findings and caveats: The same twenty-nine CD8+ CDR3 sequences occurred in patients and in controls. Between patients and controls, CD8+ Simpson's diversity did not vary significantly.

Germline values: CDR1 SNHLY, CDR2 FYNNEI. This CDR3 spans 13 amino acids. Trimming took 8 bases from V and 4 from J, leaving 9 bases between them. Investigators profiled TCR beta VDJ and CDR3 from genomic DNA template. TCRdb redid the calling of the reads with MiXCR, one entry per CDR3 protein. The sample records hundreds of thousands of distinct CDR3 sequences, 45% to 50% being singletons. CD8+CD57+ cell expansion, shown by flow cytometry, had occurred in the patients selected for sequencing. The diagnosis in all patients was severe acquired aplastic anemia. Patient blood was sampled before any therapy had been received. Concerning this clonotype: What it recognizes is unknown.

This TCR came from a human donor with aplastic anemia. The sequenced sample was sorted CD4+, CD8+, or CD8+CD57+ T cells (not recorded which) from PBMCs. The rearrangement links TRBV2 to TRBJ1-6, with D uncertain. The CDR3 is CASQTDYNSPLHF. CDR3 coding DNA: TGTGCCAGCCAAACAGATTATAATTCACCCCTCCACTTT.